The 12 T cell receptor beta chains given below trace back to one sample, sequenced in a study of T-cell reconstitution after alpha-beta-depleted transplantation in children (dated by TCRdb to 2016 to 2018). Libraries were made using PCR. Sequencing was carried out with an Illumina HiSeq 2500. TCR libraries were prepared with molecular barcoding, using unique molecular identifiers to normalize TCRbeta repertoire quantification. Using fastp at Q25 and MiXCR, TCRdb reprocessed the public reads and kept productive beta chains. Every distinct CDR3 protein forms one entry, paired with its most common genes and DNA. Here the sample has around 200,000 distinct CDR3 sequences; about 6.8% occur a single time. Clones ranked in the top ten supply around 3% of the sample. The specimen comprised PBMCs from the stem cell graft donor, sampled from the stem cell graft. The receptors derive from a human donor who donated a stem cell graft to a child with Wiskott-Aldrich syndrome.

This clonotype was observed a few times. The chain couples TRBV5-1 to TRBJ2-3; D gene unclear. The CDR3 contains 14 residues. With 0 bases removed from V and 5 bases from J, the gap between germline ends came to 10 bases. Germline CDR1 SGHRS, CDR2 YFSETQ. In DNA, the CDR3 is TGCGCCAGCAGCTTGGGAGTCGCGGTAGATACGCAGTATTTT. Protein product: CASSLGVAVDTQYF.

In its sample, this clonotype was seen many times. J is TRBJ1-2 and V is TRBV5-8, with TRBD1 identical over 8 bases. Germline CDR1 SGHTS, CDR2 YDEGEE. This CDR3 has 15 amino acids. V dropped 4 bases and J dropped 3; count of bases not matched to a gene: 8. CDR3: CASSVGTGDYYGYTF. Written as DNA, the CDR3 is TGTGCCAGCAGCGTGGGGACAGGCGACTACTATGGCTACACCTTC. Using reference TRBV5-8 and TRBJ1-2 for the parts outside the CDR3, the full variable domain is EAGVTQSPTHLIKTRGQQATLRCSPISGHTSVYWYQQALGLGLQFLLWYDEGEERNRGNFPPRFSGRQFPNYSSELNVNALELEDSALYLCASSVGTGDYYGYTFGSGTRLTVV.

This clonotype was seen at least ten times. V and J are TRBV24-1 and TRBJ1-2, with 8 bases identical to TRBD1. After removal of 7 bases from V and 5 bases from J, the junction contained 8 bases not matched to a gene. This CDR3 spans 14 amino acids. CDR1 and CDR2 from the germline V gene are KGHDR and SFDVKD. DNA for the CDR3: TGTGCCACCAGCGCTTGGGACAGGACTTATGGCTACACCTTC. This codes for CATSAWDRTYGYTF.

The rearrangement joins TRBV6-2 or TRBV6-3 to TRBJ2-1; 9 positions agree with TRBD2. The germline CDR1 and CDR2 sequences are MNHEY and SVGEGT. The CDR3 covers 14 residues. Germline trimming cut 0 bases from V and 15 bases from J; bases unmatched to any gene: 9. CDR3 sequence: CASSYSSLAGPGFF. The CDR3 DNA sequence: TGTGCCAGCAGTTACTCGAGTCTAGCGGGACCCGGGTTCTTC.

V and J are TRBV5-5 and TRBJ2-1, with TRBD1 identical over 7 bases. The J call may be faulty, since TRBJ2-5 better matches the DNA end. This CDR3 is 14 amino acids long. From germline, CDR1 is SGHKS and CDR2 YYEKEE (reference sequence). CDR3: CASSLVARGETQYF. For the CDR3, the DNA is TGTGCCAGCAGCTTGGTGGCCAGGGGGGAGACCCAGTACTTC.

Many counts were recorded for this clonotype. The V and J genes are TRBV12-3 or TRBV12-4 and TRBJ1-5, with a tentative D call TRBD1 (5 bases). The CDR3 length is 14 residues. V was shortened by 6 bases and J by 7 bases, with 16 bases between the two germline ends. The CDR3 DNA is TGTGCCAGCAGCCCGGGGCAGGGAGAACAGCCCCAGCATTTT. Translation gives CASSPGQGEQPQHF.

This clonotype was counted only a few times. The chain is built from TRBV20-1 and TRBJ2-1; TRBD2 matches 13 bases. This CDR3 is built from 17 residues. Germline CDR1 reads DFQATT; CDR2 reads SNEGSKA (reference sequence). V dropped 6 bases and J dropped 5; count of bases not matched to a gene: 13. Here the CDR3 reads CSALKPGLAGTHNEQFF. In nucleotides, the CDR3 is TGCAGTGCCCTGAAACCGGGACTAGCGGGAACTCACAATGAGCAGTTCTTC.

This clonotype was counted ten times or more. The chain combines TRBV10-3 with TRBJ2-1; 8 nucleotides align to TRBD2. The CDR3 runs to 15 residues. V trimming: 8 bases; J trimming: 7 bases; junction bases outside the gene matches: 13. The V gene's germline CDR1 is ENHRY and CDR2 SYGVKD. The CDR3, as DNA: TGTGCCATCGGGGGAAGCGGGAGTGGTGGGAATGAGCAGTTCTTC. Encoded protein: CAIGGSGSGGNEQFF.

This clonotype was detected ten times or more. The V call is TRBV20-1, the J call TRBJ2-2; 7 bases align to TRBD1. CDR1 and CDR2 from the germline V gene are DFQATT and SNEGSKA (reference sequence). The CDR3 runs to 15 residues. V was pared by 2 bases and J by 3 bases, with 6 bases of the junction left unmatched. The CDR3 region is CSARQGVRDTGELFF. CDR3 coding DNA: TGCAGTGCTAGACAGGGGGTCAGGGACACCGGGGAGCTGTTTTTT.

This chain connects TRBV4-2 to TRBJ2-7; TRBD1 might be the D (6 bases). V was clipped by 5 bases and J by 5 bases, with 16 bases between them. The CDR3 has 14 residues. Per germline, CDR1 LGHNA and CDR2 YNFKEQ. CDR3 nucleotides: TGTGCCAGCAGCATCCGACAGGATGAAGACGAGCAGTACTTC. This sequence encodes CASSIRQDEDEQYF.

V is TRBV28 and J is TRBJ2-1; the D gene is possibly TRBD2 (5 bases). This CDR3 comprises 12 residues. The germline gives CDR1 MDHEN, CDR2 SYDVKM. Trimming removed 5 bases at V and 9 bases at J, with 11 bases between. CDR3 region: CASSDPGGEQFF. The CDR3 nucleotides are TGTGCCAGCAGTGACCCTGGAGGTGAGCAGTTCTTC.

This clonotype has ten or more counts. This chain joins TRBV15 and TRBJ2-3; D ambiguous. The CDR3 is 15 residues long. The germline V and J ends were trimmed by 0 bases and 1 base, with 8 bases remaining between them. Germline-derived CDR1 and CDR2 are LNHNV and YYDKDF (reference sequence). CDR3 bases: TGTGCCACCAGCAGAGATCTGATCGGCACAGATACGCAGTATTTT. Amino acid sequence: CATSRDLIGTDTQYF.